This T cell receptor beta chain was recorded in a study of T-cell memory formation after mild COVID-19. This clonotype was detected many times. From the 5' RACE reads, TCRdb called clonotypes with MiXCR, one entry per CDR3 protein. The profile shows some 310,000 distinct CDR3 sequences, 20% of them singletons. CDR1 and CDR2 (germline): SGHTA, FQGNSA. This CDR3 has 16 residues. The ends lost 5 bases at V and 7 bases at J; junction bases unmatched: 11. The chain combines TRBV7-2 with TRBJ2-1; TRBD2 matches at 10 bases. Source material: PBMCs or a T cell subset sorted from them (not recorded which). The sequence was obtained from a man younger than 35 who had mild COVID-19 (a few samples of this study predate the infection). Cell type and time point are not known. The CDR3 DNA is TGTGCCAGCAGCCCCCCACTAGCGGGGATAGGAAATGAGCAGTTCTTC. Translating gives CASSPPLAGIGNEQFF.